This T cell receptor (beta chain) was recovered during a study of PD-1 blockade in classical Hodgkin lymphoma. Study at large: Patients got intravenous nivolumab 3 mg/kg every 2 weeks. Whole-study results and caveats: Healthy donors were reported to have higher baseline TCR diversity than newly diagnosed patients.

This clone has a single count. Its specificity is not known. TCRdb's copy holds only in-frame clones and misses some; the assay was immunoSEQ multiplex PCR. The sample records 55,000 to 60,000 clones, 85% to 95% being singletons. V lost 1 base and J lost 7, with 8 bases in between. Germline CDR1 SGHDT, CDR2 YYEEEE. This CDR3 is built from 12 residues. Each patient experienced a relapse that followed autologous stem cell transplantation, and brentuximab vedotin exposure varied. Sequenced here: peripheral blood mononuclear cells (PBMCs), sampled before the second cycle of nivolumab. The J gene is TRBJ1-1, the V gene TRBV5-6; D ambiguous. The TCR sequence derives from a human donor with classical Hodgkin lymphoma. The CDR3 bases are TGTGCCAGCAGCTTGTTCCGGCTTGAAGCTTTCTTT. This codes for CASSLFRLEAFF. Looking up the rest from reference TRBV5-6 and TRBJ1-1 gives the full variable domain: DAGVTQSPTHLIKTRGQQVTLRCSPKSGHDTVSWYQQALGQGPQFIFQYYEEEERQRGNFPDRFSGHQFPNYSSELNVNALLLGDSALYLCASSLFRLEAFFGQGTRLTVV.